This T cell receptor (beta chain) was recovered during a study of cytomegalovirus exposure and HLA in healthy donors. About the study: An early data release held some 85 million unique TCRs from HLA-typed donors. The Caucasian-associated ancestry cluster contained 65% to 85% of the 300 to 450 genotyped donors. Study outcomes and limitations: Rarity marked most TCR sequences, yet some public TCRs occurred in many donors.

60 Vbeta and 13 Jbeta primers were used in PCR. Some clones are missing from TCRdb's copy, which holds only in-frame ones; the method was immunoSEQ multiplex PCR. The data hold about 120,000 clones, with 75% observed a single time. Germline loops: CDR1 SGHDN, CDR2 FVKESK. The CDR3 has 16 amino acids. Between the trimmed V and J ends, which lost 3 bases and 8 bases, there was a span of 19 bases. Note on this clone: What it binds is unknown.

V gene TRBV14 combines with J gene TRBJ1-4; D not resolved. The sample consisted of PBMCs. The clonotype comes from a woman aged 40 to 50 in good health and CMV-seropositive. The CDR3 nucleotides read TGTGCCAGCAGCCATTCCGAGGGAGGGCGATCGGAAAAACTGTTTTTT. This codes for CASSHSEGGRSEKLFF.